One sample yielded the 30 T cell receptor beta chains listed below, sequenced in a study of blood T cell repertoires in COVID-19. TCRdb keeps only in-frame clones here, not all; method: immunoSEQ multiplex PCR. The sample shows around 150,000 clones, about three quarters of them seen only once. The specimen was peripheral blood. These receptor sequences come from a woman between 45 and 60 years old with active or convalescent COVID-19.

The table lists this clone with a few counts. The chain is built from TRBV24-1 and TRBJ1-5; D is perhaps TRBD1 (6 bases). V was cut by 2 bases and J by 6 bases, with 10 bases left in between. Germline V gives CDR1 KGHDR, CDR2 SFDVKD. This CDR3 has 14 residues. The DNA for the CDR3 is TGTGCCACCAGTGATTCGGGACATATTCAGCCCCAGCATTTT. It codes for CATSDSGHIQPQHF.

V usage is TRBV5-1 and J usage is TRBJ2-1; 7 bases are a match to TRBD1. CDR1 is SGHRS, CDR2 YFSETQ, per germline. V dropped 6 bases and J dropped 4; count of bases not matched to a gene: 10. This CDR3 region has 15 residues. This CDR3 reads CASTMGQRLYNEQFF. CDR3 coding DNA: TGCGCCAGCACCATGGGACAGCGACTATACAATGAGCAGTTCTTC. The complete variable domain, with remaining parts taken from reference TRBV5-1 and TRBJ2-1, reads KAGVTQTPRYLIKTRGQQVTLSCSPISGHRSVSWYQQTPGQGLQFLFEYFSETQRNKGNFPGRFSGRQFSNSRSEMNVSTLELGDSALYLCASTMGQRLYNEQFFGPGTRLTVL.

In DNA form, the CDR3 reads TGTGCCAGCACCCAGGGGAACTATGGCTACACCTTC. Amino acids: CASTQGNYGYTF. The chain couples TRBV6-6 to TRBJ1-2; D possibly corresponds to TRBD1 (6 bases). Germline V CDR1 and CDR2: MNHNY, SVGAGI (reference sequence). The CDR3 loop spans 12 amino acids. Trimming stripped 7 bases from V and 2 bases from J, with 8 bases between.

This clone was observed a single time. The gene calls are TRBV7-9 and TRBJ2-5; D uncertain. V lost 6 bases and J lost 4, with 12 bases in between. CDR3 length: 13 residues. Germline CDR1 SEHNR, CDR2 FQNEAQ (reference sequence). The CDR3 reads CASSLPGIETQYF. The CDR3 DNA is TGTGCCAGCAGTCTACCGGGTATAGAGACCCAGTACTTC.

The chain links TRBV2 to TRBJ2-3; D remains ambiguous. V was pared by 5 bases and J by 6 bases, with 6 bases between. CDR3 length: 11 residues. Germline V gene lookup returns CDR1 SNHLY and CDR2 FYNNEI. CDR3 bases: TGTGCCAGCAGTTCGTCGGATACGCAGTATTTT. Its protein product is CASSSSDTQYF. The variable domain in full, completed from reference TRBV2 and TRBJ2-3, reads EPEVTQTPSHQVTQMGQEVILRCVPISNHLYFYWYRQILGQKVEFLVSFYNNEISEKSEIFDDQFSVERPDGSNFTLKIRSTKLEDSAMYFCASSSSDTQYFGPGTRLTVL.

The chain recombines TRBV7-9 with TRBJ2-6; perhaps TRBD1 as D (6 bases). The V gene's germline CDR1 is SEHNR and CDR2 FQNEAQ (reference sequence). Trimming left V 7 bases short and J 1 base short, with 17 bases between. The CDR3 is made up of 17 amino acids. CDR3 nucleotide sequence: TGTGCCAGCACCCAGCAAGCAGGGGTGTCTGGGGCCAACGTCCTGACTTTC. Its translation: CASTQQAGVSGANVLTF. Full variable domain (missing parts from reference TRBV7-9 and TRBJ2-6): DTGVSQNPRHKITKRGQNVTFRCDPISEHNRLYWYRQTLGQGPEFLTYFQNEAQLEKSRLLSDRFSAERPKGSFSTLEIQRTEQGDSAMYLCASTQQAGVSGANVLTFGAGSRLTVL.

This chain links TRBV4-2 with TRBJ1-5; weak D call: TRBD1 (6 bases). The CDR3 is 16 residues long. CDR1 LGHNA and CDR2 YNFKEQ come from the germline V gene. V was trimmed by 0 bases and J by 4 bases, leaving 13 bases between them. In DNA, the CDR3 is TGTGCCAGCAGCCAAGAATACAGGGAAGGGAATCAGCCCCAGCATTTT. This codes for CASSQEYREGNQPQHF.

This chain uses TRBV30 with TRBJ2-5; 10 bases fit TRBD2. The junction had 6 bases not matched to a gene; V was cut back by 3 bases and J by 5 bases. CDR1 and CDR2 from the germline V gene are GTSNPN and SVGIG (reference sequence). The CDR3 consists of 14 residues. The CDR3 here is CAWRQAGGVETQYF. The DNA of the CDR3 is TGTGCCTGGAGACAAGCGGGGGGGGTTGAGACCCAGTACTTC.

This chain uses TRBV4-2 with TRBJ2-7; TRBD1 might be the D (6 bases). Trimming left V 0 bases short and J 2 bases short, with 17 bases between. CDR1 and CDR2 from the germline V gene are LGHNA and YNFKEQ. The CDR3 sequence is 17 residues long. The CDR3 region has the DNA TGTGCCAGCAGCCAAGAATCCGAGTACAGGGTGCCCTACGAGCAGTACTTC. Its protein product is CASSQESEYRVPYEQYF.

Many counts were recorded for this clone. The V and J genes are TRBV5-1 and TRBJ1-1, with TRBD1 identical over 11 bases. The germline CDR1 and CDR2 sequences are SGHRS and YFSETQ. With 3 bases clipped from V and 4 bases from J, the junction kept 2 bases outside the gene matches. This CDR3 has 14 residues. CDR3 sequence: CASSWGTGGTEAFF. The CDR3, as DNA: TGCGCCAGCAGCTGGGGGACAGGGGGCACTGAAGCTTTCTTT.

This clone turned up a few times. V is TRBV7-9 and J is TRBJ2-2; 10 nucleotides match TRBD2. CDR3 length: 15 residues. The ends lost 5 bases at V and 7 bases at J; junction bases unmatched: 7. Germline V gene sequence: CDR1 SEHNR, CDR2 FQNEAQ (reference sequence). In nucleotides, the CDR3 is TGTGCCAGCAGCCCGTCGGCTAGCGGGAGCGGGGAGCTGTTTTTT. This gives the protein CASSPSASGSGELFF.

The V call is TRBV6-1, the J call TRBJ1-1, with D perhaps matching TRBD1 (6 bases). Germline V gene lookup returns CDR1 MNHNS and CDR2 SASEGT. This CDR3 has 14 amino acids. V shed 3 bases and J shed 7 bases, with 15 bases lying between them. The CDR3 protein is CASSENRERGEAFF. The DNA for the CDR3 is TGTGCCAGCAGTGAGAACAGGGAGAGGGGTGAAGCTTTCTTT.

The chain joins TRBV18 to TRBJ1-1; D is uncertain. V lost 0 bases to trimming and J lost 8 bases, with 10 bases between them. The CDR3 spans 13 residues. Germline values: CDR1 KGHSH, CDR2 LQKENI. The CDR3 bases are TGTGCCAGCTCACCACCGACATCTGTCGAAGCTTTCTTT. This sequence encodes CASSPPTSVEAFF.

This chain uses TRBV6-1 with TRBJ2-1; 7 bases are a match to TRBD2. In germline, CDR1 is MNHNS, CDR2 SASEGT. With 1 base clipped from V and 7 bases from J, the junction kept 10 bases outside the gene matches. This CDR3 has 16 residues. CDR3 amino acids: CASSEVVASGTNEQFF. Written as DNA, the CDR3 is TGTGCCAGCAGTGAAGTCGTGGCTAGCGGAACTAATGAGCAGTTCTTC.

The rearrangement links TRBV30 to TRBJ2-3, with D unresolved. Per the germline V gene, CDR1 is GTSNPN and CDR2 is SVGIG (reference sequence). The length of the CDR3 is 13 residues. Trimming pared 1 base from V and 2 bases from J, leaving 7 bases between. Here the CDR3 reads CAWSGGYTDTQYF. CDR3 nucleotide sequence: TGTGCCTGGAGTGGCGGATACACAGATACGCAGTATTTT.

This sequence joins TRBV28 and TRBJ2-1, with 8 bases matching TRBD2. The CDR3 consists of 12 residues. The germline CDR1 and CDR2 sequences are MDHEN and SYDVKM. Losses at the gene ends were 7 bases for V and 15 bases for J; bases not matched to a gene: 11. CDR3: CASTQTSGRGFF. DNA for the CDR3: TGTGCCAGCACCCAAACTAGCGGCCGAGGGTTCTTC.

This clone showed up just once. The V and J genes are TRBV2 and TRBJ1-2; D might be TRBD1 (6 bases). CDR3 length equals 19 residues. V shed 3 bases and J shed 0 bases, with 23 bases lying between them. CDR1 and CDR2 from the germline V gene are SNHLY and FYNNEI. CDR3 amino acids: CASSDLSRGFVGPNYGYTF. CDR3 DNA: TGTGCCAGCAGTGATCTGTCCAGGGGATTCGTCGGGCCTAACTATGGCTACACCTTC.

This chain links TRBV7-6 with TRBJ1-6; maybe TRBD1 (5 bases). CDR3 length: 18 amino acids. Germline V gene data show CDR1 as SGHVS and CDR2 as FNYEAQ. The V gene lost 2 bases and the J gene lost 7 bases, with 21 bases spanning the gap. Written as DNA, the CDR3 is TGTGCCAGCAGCTTAACACTCCTCGGGAGGGACCGAAATTCACCCCTCCACTTT. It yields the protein CASSLTLLGRDRNSPLHF.

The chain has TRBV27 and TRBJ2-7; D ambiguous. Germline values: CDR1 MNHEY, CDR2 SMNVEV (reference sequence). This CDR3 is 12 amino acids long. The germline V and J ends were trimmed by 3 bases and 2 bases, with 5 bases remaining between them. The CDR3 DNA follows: TGTGCCAGCAGTTTTGTCGCCTACGAGCAGTACTTC. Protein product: CASSFVAYEQYF.

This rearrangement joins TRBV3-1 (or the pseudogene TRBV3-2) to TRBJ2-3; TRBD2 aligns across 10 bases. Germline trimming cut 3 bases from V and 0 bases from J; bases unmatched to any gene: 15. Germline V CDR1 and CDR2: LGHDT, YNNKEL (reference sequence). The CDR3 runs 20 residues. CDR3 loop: CASSHSTGTSAPLSTDTQYF. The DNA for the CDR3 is TGTGCCAGCAGCCACTCGACTGGGACTAGCGCCCCGTTGAGCACAGATACGCAGTATTTT.

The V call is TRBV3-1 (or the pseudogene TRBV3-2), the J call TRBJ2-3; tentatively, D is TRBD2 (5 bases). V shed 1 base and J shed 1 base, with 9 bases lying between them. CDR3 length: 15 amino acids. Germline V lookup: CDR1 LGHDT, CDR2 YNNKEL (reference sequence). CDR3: CASSQVSGGTDTQYF. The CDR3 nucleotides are TGTGCCAGCAGCCAAGTGTCCGGGGGCACAGATACGCAGTATTTT.

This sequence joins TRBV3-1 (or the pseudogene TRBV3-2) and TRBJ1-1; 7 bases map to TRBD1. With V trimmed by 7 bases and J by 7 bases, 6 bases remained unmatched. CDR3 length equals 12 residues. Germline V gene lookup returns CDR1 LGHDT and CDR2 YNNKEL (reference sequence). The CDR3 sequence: CASTQGGVEAFF. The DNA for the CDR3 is TGTGCCAGCACCCAGGGGGGGGTTGAAGCTTTCTTT.

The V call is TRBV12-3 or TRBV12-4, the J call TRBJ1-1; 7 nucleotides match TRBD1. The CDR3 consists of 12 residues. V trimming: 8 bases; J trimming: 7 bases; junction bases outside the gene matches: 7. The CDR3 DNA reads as TGTGCCAGCGGTAAGGGGGCCAATGAAGCTTTCTTT. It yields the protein CASGKGANEAFF.

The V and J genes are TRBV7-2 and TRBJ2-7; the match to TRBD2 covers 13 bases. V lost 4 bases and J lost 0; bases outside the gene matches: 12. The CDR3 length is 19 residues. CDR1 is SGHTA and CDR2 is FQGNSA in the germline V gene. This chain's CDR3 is CASSSPGTSGTKSSYEQYF. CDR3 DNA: TGTGCCAGCAGCTCCCCAGGGACTAGCGGGACAAAGAGCTCCTACGAGCAGTACTTC.

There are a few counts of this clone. Here the CDR3 reads CASSLDRGATKTQYF. CDR3 in DNA: TGTGCCAGCAGCTTAGACAGGGGCGCGACTAAGACCCAGTACTTC. The rearrangement uses TRBV7-2 and TRBJ2-5; TRBD1 agrees at 7 bases. Germline-derived CDR1 and CDR2 are SGHTA and FQGNSA. V trimming: 1 base; J trimming: 6 bases; junction bases outside the gene matches: 8. CDR3 length: 15 amino acids.

The CDR3 reads CAYGAGGQNEQFF. For the CDR3, the DNA is TGTGCCTACGGGGCGGGGGGGCAGAATGAGCAGTTCTTC. The rearrangement uses TRBV30 and TRBJ2-1; 9 bases are shared with TRBD2. The length of the CDR3 is 13 residues. V lost 7 bases to trimming and J lost 7 bases; unmatched junction nucleotides: 8. The germline V gene encodes CDR1 GTSNPN and CDR2 SVGIG (reference sequence). Filled out from reference TRBV30 and TRBJ2-1, the complete variable domain reads SQTIHQWPATLVQPVGSPLSLECTVEGTSNPNLYWYRQAAGRGLQLLFYSVGIGQISSEVPQNLSASRPQDRQFILSSKKLLLSDSGFYLCAYGAGGQNEQFFGPGTRLTVL.

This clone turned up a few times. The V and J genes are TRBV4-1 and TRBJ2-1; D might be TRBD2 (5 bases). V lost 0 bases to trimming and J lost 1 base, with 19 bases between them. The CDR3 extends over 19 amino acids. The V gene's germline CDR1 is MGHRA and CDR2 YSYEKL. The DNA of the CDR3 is TGCGCCAGCAGCCAAGAAGCGGCGCAGGTTGGTCGTTCCTACAATGAGCAGTTCTTC. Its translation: CASSQEAAQVGRSYNEQFF.

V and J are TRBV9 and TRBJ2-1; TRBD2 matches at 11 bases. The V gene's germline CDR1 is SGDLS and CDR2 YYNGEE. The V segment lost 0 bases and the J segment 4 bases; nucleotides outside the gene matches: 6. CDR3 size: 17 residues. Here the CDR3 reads CASSVVPTSGSYNEQFF. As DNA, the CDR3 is TGTGCCAGCAGCGTAGTCCCCACTAGCGGGAGTTACAATGAGCAGTTCTTC. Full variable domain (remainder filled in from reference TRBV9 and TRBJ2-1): DSGVTQTPKHLITATGQRVTLRCSPRSGDLSVYWYQQSLDQGLQFLIQYYNGEERAKGNILERFSAQQFPDLHSELNLSSLELGDSALYFCASSVVPTSGSYNEQFFGPGTRLTVL.

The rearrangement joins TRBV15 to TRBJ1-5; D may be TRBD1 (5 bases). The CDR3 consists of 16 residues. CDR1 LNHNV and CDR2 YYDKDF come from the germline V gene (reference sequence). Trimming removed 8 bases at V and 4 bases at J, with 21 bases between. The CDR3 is CATRGGGWGGNQPQHF. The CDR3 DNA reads TGTGCCACCCGCGGGGGGGGGTGGGGAGGGAATCAGCCCCAGCATTTT.

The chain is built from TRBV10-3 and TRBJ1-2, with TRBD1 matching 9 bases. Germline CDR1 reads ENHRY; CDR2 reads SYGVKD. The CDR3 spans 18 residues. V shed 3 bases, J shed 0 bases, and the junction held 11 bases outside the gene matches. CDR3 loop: CAISDSLGQGRANYGYTF. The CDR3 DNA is TGTGCCATCAGTGATTCTCTGGGACAGGGCCGAGCTAACTATGGCTACACCTTC.